The 32 T cell receptor beta chains below come from one sample, sequenced in a study of cytomegalovirus exposure and HLA in healthy donors. PCR was performed using 60 Vbeta and 13 Jbeta primers. The repertoire was sequenced with immunoSEQ multiplex PCR; TCRdb's copy has only in-frame clones and lacks some. The sample consists of some 130,000 clones, 60% to 80% of them appearing once. The sequenced sample was PBMCs. These receptors all stem from a man aged 18 to 29 in good health and CMV-seronegative.

The CDR3 here is CASSLTRNRGAYTEAFF. DNA for the CDR3: TGCGCCAGCAGCCTAACGCGTAATAGGGGTGCTTACACTGAAGCTTTCTTT. This chain connects TRBV4-3 to TRBJ1-1; D is perhaps TRBD1 (5 bases). CDR1 is LGHNA, CDR2 YSLEER, per germline. The CDR3 has 17 residues. V lost 4 bases to trimming and J lost 3 bases, with 21 bases between them.

The rearrangement links TRBV4-3 to TRBJ1-2; D is perhaps TRBD1 (6 bases). CDR1 is LGHNA, CDR2 YSLEER, per germline. V lost 4 bases and J 8 bases, leaving 17 bases between the germline ends. The CDR3 loop spans 14 amino acids. The CDR3 DNA is TGCGCCAGCAGCCTAGGAAGGGGGAAGTGCGGCTACACCTTC. Residues: CASSLGRGKCGYTF.

This clone occurred a few times. The chain links TRBV4-3 to TRBJ2-7; 8 bases map to TRBD1. V shed 4 bases, J shed 4 bases, and the junction held 6 bases outside the gene matches. The CDR3 sequence is 14 residues long. Germline CDR1 and CDR2: LGHNA and YSLEER. The CDR3 DNA reads TGCGCCAGCAGCCGAGCGACAGGGGAGTACGAGCAGTACTTC. It encodes CASSRATGEYEQYF.

This clone was seen only once. This rearrangement joins TRBV13 to TRBJ1-2; 7 bases agree with TRBD1. CDR1 and CDR2 (germline): PRHDT, FYEKMQ (reference sequence). The CDR3 is 14 residues long. V trimming: 3 bases; J trimming: 3 bases; junction bases outside the gene matches: 4. The CDR3 reads CASSLQGDDYGYTF. The CDR3 bases are TGTGCCAGCAGCTTGCAGGGGGACGACTATGGCTACACCTTC.

This chain uses TRBV6-6 with TRBJ2-1; D perhaps matches TRBD1 (5 bases). CDR1 MNHNY and CDR2 SVGAGI come from the germline V gene (reference sequence). The V gene lost 4 bases and the J gene lost 4 bases, with 11 bases spanning the gap. There are 14 residues in the CDR3. The DNA for the CDR3 is TGTGCCAGCAGTTCCCACAGGTCTTACAATGAGCAGTTCTTC. Encoded protein: CASSSHRSYNEQFF.

V and J are TRBV27 and TRBJ2-3; 8 nucleotides line up with TRBD1. V gave up 6 bases and J gave up 2 bases; unmatched junction bases: 10. CDR3 length equals 16 residues. Germline CDR1 reads MNHEY; CDR2 reads SMNVEV (reference sequence). The CDR3 region has the DNA TGTGCCAGCAGGCCGATGGGGGGACAGGACACAGATACGCAGTATTTT. It encodes CASRPMGGQDTDTQYF.

This clone came up a few times. The V and J genes are TRBV28 and TRBJ1-1; D gene uncertain. In germline, CDR1 is MDHEN, CDR2 SYDVKM. V gave up 7 bases and J gave up 8 bases, with 17 bases separating them. There are 13 residues in the CDR3. The CDR3 loop is CASITMPLQEAFF. CDR3 sequence (DNA): TGTGCCAGCATCACCATGCCCCTACAGGAAGCTTTCTTT.

The gene calls are TRBV15 and TRBJ1-4, with D maybe TRBD1 (6 bases). The germline V and J ends were trimmed by 9 bases and 5 bases, with 16 bases remaining between them. The germline V gene encodes CDR1 LNHNV and CDR2 YYDKDF (reference sequence). This CDR3 spans 14 amino acids. This chain's CDR3 is CATTMDSPNEKLFF. The CDR3 nucleotides read TGTGCCACTACAATGGACAGCCCAAATGAAAAACTGTTTTTT.

This chain links TRBV13 with TRBJ2-1; D unclear. V was cut by 5 bases and J by 9 bases, with 17 bases left in between. CDR1 PRHDT and CDR2 FYEKMQ come from the germline V gene (reference sequence). The CDR3 covers 14 residues. CDR3 in DNA: TGTGCCAGCAGCCCCGGTCTTACCGCAGGTGAGCAGTTCTTC. It yields the protein CASSPGLTAGEQFF.

This clone was recorded a few times. The V call is TRBV4-1, the J call TRBJ1-1; 7 bases line up with TRBD1. CDR3 length: 15 residues. V dropped 2 bases and J dropped 1; count of bases not matched to a gene: 4. CDR1 is MGHRA, CDR2 YSYEKL, per germline. The CDR3 DNA reads as TGCGCCAGCAGCCAAAGACAGGGAGAGAACACTGAAGCTTTCTTT. It specifies CASSQRQGENTEAFF.

The chain recombines TRBV4-2 with TRBJ2-7; TRBD1 agrees at 10 bases. CDR1 LGHNA and CDR2 YNFKEQ come from the germline V gene. Trimming cost V 0 bases and J 4 bases; bases outside gene matches: 6. The CDR3 spans 16 residues. The CDR3 DNA reads TGTGCCAGCAGCCAAGAAGGGGGACAGGGGAGGTACGAGCAGTACTTC. It translates to CASSQEGGQGRYEQYF.

The chain has TRBV9 and TRBJ1-5, with D possibly matching TRBD1 (6 bases). V gave up 4 bases and J gave up 4 bases, with 12 bases separating them. The CDR3 has 14 amino acids. Germline loops: CDR1 SGDLS, CDR2 YYNGEE. The chain's CDR3 is CASSSGQRNQPQHF. The CDR3 region has the DNA TGTGCCAGCAGCTCTGGACAGAGGAATCAGCCCCAGCATTTT. The full variable domain, rest sourced from reference TRBV9 and TRBJ1-5, is DSGVTQTPKHLITATGQRVTLRCSPRSGDLSVYWYQQSLDQGLQFLIQYYNGEERAKGNILERFSAQQFPDLHSELNLSSLELGDSALYFCASSSGQRNQPQHFGDGTRLSIL.

V usage is TRBV7-9 and J usage is TRBJ1-4; TRBD1 aligns across 7 bases. Per germline, CDR1 SEHNR and CDR2 FQNEAQ (reference sequence). The trim removed 1 base at V and 4 bases at J, leaving 0 bases unmatched. This CDR3 contains 14 residues. CDR3 amino acids: CASSLGDSNEKLFF. In DNA, the CDR3 is TGTGCCAGCAGCTTAGGGGACAGTAATGAAAAACTGTTTTTT.

This sequence joins TRBV7-2 and TRBJ1-6, with 7 bases identical to TRBD1. The germline V gene has CDR1 SGHTA and CDR2 FQGNSA. The V segment lost 7 bases and the J segment 11 bases; nucleotides outside the gene matches: 11. The CDR3 spans 14 residues. CDR3 protein: CASKPGGGTTPLHF. Written as DNA, the CDR3 is TGTGCCAGCAAACCGGGAGGGGGCACGACACCCCTCCACTTT.

The chain employs TRBV9 and TRBJ2-1; tentatively, D is TRBD2 (5 bases). The CDR3 has 14 amino acids. Trimming cost V 3 bases and J 10 bases, with 17 bases left between them. CDR1 and CDR2 from the germline V gene are SGDLS and YYNGEE. In nucleotides, the CDR3 is TGTGCCAGCAGCGGAGGCGGAGCGGCAGAGGAGCAGTTCTTC. Translating it yields CASSGGGAAEEQFF.

This clone was observed once. J is TRBJ2-7 and V is TRBV6-5, with D uncertain. The V end was cut by 4 bases, the J end by 1 base, with 14 bases between. This CDR3 spans 15 amino acids. In germline, CDR1 is MNHEY, CDR2 SVGAGI. CDR3 DNA: TGTGCCAGCAGTTTGGAGTTATCAAAATCCTACGAGCAGTACTTC. It specifies CASSLELSKSYEQYF.

The count of this clone is one. The sample carries other DNA sequences with the same CDR3. The chain is built from TRBV2 and TRBJ2-3, with D unclear. From germline, CDR1 is SNHLY and CDR2 FYNNEI. V was cut by 6 bases and J by 6 bases, with 4 bases left in between. The length of the CDR3 is 10 residues. CDR3 in amino acids: CASSGDTQYF. The CDR3 coding sequence is TGTGCCAGCAGCGGGGATACGCAGTATTTT.

The V gene is TRBV6-5, the J gene TRBJ1-5; TRBD1 aligns across 7 bases. The V segment lost 4 bases and the J segment 6 bases; nucleotides outside the gene matches: 3. The CDR3 runs 13 residues. The germline gives CDR1 MNHEY, CDR2 SVGAGI. The CDR3 DNA reads TGTGCCAGCAGTTTCACAGGGGTTCAGCCCCAGCATTTT. This gives the protein CASSFTGVQPQHF.

V is TRBV19 and J is TRBJ2-7; D might be TRBD1 (5 bases). This CDR3 spans 13 amino acids. V was pared by 3 bases and J by 0 bases, with 6 bases between. The germline gives CDR1 LNHDA, CDR2 SQIVND (reference sequence). CDR3 in DNA: TGTGCCAGTAGTATGGGGCCCTCCTACGAGCAGTACTTC. This sequence encodes CASSMGPSYEQYF.

The chain uses TRBV4-1 and TRBJ1-4; 10 bases match TRBD1. This CDR3 comprises 15 residues. V gave up 1 base and J gave up 6 bases; unmatched junction bases: 2. In germline, CDR1 is MGHRA, CDR2 YSYEKL. The CDR3 bases are TGCGCCAGCAGCCAAGCCGGGACAGGGGATGAAAAACTGTTTTTT. It codes for CASSQAGTGDEKLFF.

This chain connects TRBV5-4 to TRBJ2-1; D might be TRBD2 (6 bases). Germline CDR1 SGHNT, CDR2 YYREEE (reference sequence). The ends were cut back, 3 bases at V and 6 bases at J, with 16 bases in the middle. The CDR3 is 15 residues long. As DNA, the CDR3 is TGTGCCAGCAGCTCGGGAGCTAATCAGCTCAATGAGCAGTTCTTC. Its protein product is CASSSGANQLNEQFF.

Comments on this clone: One junction end disagrees with the germline gene, perhaps due to a read error. DNA of the CDR3: TGTGCTAGCAGCTTAGATACAGGGAGTAAAGCTTTCTTT. Its protein is CASSLDTGSKAFF. V and J are TRBV7-7 and TRBJ1-1; TRBD1 is a possible D gene (6 bases). The length of the CDR3 is 13 residues. Germline V CDR1 and CDR2: SSHAT, FNYEAQ (reference sequence). Looking up the rest from reference TRBV7-7 and TRBJ1-1 gives the full variable domain: GAGVSQSPRYKVTKRGQDVTLRCDPISSHATLYWYQQALGQGPEFLTYFNYEAQPDKSGLPSDRFSAERPEGSISTLTIQRTEQRDSAMYRCASSLDTGSKAFFGQGTRLTVV.

This clone was seen only once. The J gene is TRBJ2-6, the V gene TRBV5-4; a weak D match, TRBD2 (5 bases). In germline, CDR1 is SGHNT, CDR2 YYREEE (reference sequence). V was shortened by 1 base and J by 2 bases, with 10 bases between the two germline ends. The CDR3 is 16 residues long. CDR3 protein: CASSLRGTAGANVLTF. The CDR3 region has the DNA TGTGCCAGCAGCTTGCGGGGTACCGCTGGGGCCAACGTCCTGACTTTC.

The V call is TRBV25-1, the J call TRBJ1-2; D unresolved. Germline V CDR1 and CDR2: MGHDK, SYGVNS. Deletions cut 5 bases from V and 0 bases from J, with 10 bases between. This CDR3 is built from 14 residues. This CDR3 reads CASSNSFTNYGYTF. In DNA form, the CDR3 reads TGTGCCAGCAGTAACAGTTTCACTAACTATGGCTACACCTTC.

Only a few counts were recorded for this clone. This sample also contains other DNA sequences that code for the same CDR3. The V call is TRBV15, the J call TRBJ1-6, with 10 nucleotides matching TRBD1. Germline V CDR1 and CDR2: LNHNV, YYDKDF (reference sequence). The CDR3 contains 16 residues. Losses at the gene ends were 0 bases for V and 7 bases for J; bases not matched to a gene: 3. This CDR3 reads CATSRERQGANSPLHF. DNA of the CDR3: TGTGCCACCAGCAGAGAGAGACAGGGGGCGAATTCACCCCTCCACTTT.

The chain combines TRBV6-5 with TRBJ1-1; D ambiguous. Germline lookup yields CDR1 MNHEY and CDR2 SVGAGI. There are 11 residues in the CDR3. Deletions cut 6 bases from V and 7 bases from J, with 9 bases between. CDR3 loop: CASRYGSEAFF. The CDR3 DNA follows: TGTGCCAGCAGATATGGCAGTGAAGCTTTCTTT.

Here the CDR3 reads CASNEKGTPGANQPQHF. CDR3 DNA sequence: TGCGCCAGCAACGAAAAAGGGACACCAGGGGCAAATCAGCCCCAGCATTTT. The chain couples TRBV10-1 to TRBJ1-5; possible D gene TRBD1, 6 bases. The germline V gene has CDR1 WNHNN and CDR2 SYGVQD (reference sequence). CDR3 size: 17 residues. V lost 7 bases to trimming and J lost 4 bases, with 23 bases between them.

The V call is TRBV9, the J call TRBJ2-6, with 9 positions matching TRBD1. V shed 3 bases, J shed 4 bases, and the junction held 11 bases outside the gene matches. The CDR3 consists of 18 residues. Germline V gives CDR1 SGDLS, CDR2 YYNGEE. The CDR3 DNA is TGTGCCAGCAGCGATTACAGGGGGCTCTCGAGAGGGGCCAACGTCCTGACTTTC. Translation: CASSDYRGLSRGANVLTF.

J is TRBJ1-5 and V is TRBV7-8; no clear D gene. This CDR3 is built from 14 residues. Per the germline V gene, CDR1 is SGHVS and CDR2 is FQNEAQ. V was shortened by 5 bases and J by 9 bases, with 17 bases between the two germline ends. Written as DNA, the CDR3 is TGTGCCAGCAGCCAACGACCTGAAGGGAGGCCCCAGCATTTT. This translates into CASSQRPEGRPQHF. The full variable domain, its missing parts supplied by reference TRBV7-8 and TRBJ1-5, is GAGVSQSPRYKVAKRGQDVALRCDPISGHVSLFWYQQALGQGPEFLTYFQNEAQLDKSGLPSDRFFAERPEGSVSTLKIQRTQQEDSAVYLCASSQRPEGRPQHFGDGTRLSIL.

The V and J genes are TRBV19 and TRBJ1-1, with 7 nucleotides matching TRBD1. The germline CDR1 and CDR2 sequences are LNHDA and SQIVND (reference sequence). Trimming at V came to 4 bases and at J to 1 base, leaving 9 bases not matched to a gene. This CDR3 is built from 16 residues. CDR3 sequence (DNA): TGTGCCAGTAGTACTACGACAGGGAGGTGGAACACTGAAGCTTTCTTT. As protein: CASSTTTGRWNTEAFF.

This clone was counted a single time. The V gene is TRBV9, the J gene TRBJ1-6, with 11 positions matching TRBD1. The CDR3 is 14 residues long. CDR1 is SGDLS, CDR2 YYNGEE, per germline. After removal of 4 bases from V and 9 bases from J, the junction contained 3 bases not matched to a gene. The CDR3 coding sequence is TGTGCCAGCAGCTTCGGGACAGGGGGTTCACCCCTCCACTTT. Its protein product is CASSFGTGGSPLHF.

This clone was counted a few times. CDR3 in DNA: TGTGCCAGCAGTGCAGAGGCAGATACGCAGTATTTT. As protein: CASSAEADTQYF. The chain carries TRBV2 and TRBJ2-3; D call uncertain. Per germline, CDR1 SNHLY and CDR2 FYNNEI. This CDR3 has 12 residues. Trimming stripped 4 bases from V and 4 bases from J, with 6 bases between.